Listed below are T cell receptor beta chains from one sample, sequenced in a study of shared clonotypes between healthy human individuals. Sequencing was performed with immunoSEQ multiplex PCR; in TCRdb, only in-frame clones are kept and a portion is missing. The sample records under 1,900,000 clones, less than 99% being singletons. The sequenced material came from naive CD4+ T cells sorted from blood. Receptors originate from a young man in good health. Each CDR3 is given with its conserved first and last residue. D genes are given only for firm matches. A row's size may be missing; if present it is once, few, many or a size class.

J gene: TRBJ2-7
D gene: -
clone size: once
V gene: TRBV19
CDR3 protein: CASSRDPSSYEQYF
CDR3 DNA: TGTGCCAGTAGTCGGGATCCCAGCTCCTACGAGCAGTACTTC

J gene: TRBJ2-1
D gene: -
clone size: -
V gene: TRBV7-2
CDR3 protein: CASSSPALIGKFF
CDR3 DNA: TGTGCCAGCAGCTCACCCGCGCTGATAGGAAAGTTCTTC

J gene: TRBJ1-3
D gene: TRBD1
clone size: -
V gene: TRBV28
CDR3 protein: CASSLSTGVSGNTIYF
CDR3 DNA: TGTGCCAGCAGTTTATCCACAGGGGTATCTGGAAACACCATATATTTT

J gene: TRBJ2-3
D gene: -
clone size: -
V gene: TRBV9
CDR3 protein: CASSVEPTDTQYF
CDR3 DNA: TGTGCCAGCAGCGTAGAGCCAACAGATACGCAGTATTTT

J gene: TRBJ1-2
D gene: -
clone size: -
V gene: TRBV6-1
CDR3 protein: CASTQYYGYTF
CDR3 DNA: TGTGCCAGCACGCAGTACTATGGCTACACCTTC

J gene: TRBJ2-1
D gene: -
clone size: -
V gene: TRBV7-2
CDR3 protein: CASRRTGRNEQFF
CDR3 DNA: TGTGCCAGCCGGCGAACAGGAAGGAATGAGCAGTTCTTC

J gene: TRBJ1-5
D gene: -
clone size: -
V gene: TRBV5-5
CDR3 protein: CASSFLNIGQNQPQHF
CDR3 DNA: TGTGCCAGCAGCTTCTTAAACATTGGACAGAATCAGCCCCAGCATTTT

J gene: TRBJ2-3
D gene: -
clone size: -
V gene: TRBV6-5
CDR3 protein: CASSYLYTDTQYF
CDR3 DNA: TGTGCCAGCAGTTACTTGTACACAGATACGCAGTATTTT

J gene: TRBJ2-1
D gene: TRBD1
clone size: -
V gene: TRBV25-1
CDR3 protein: CASSDLAPQGEQFF
CDR3 DNA: TGTGCCAGCAGTGATCTCGCCCCACAGGGGGAGCAGTTCTTC

J gene: TRBJ2-3
D gene: -
clone size: -
V gene: TRBV5-5
CDR3 protein: CASSLGQGRGTDTQYF
CDR3 DNA: TGTGCCAGCAGCTTGGGTCAGGGAAGAGGTACAGATACGCAGTATTTT

J gene: TRBJ2-7
D gene: -
clone size: once
V gene: TRBV7-9
CDR3 protein: CATEGVSYEQYF
CDR3 DNA: TGTGCCACCGAGGGGGTTTCCTACGAGCAGTACTTC

J gene: TRBJ2-7
D gene: TRBD2
clone size: -
V gene: TRBV9
CDR3 protein: CASITHTLAGPSYEQYF
CDR3 DNA: TGTGCCAGCATCACTCATACACTAGCGGGGCCTTCCTACGAGCAGTACTTC

J gene: TRBJ2-1
D gene: -
clone size: -
V gene: TRBV7-9
CDR3 protein: CALGDAYNEQFF
CDR3 DNA: TGTGCCCTAGGGGATGCCTACAATGAGCAGTTCTTC

J gene: TRBJ2-3
D gene: TRBD2
clone size: -
V gene: TRBV6-5
CDR3 protein: CASSYPGGTQYF
CDR3 DNA: TGTGCCAGCAGTTACCCGGGGGGTACGCAGTATTTT

J gene: TRBJ2-6
D gene: -
clone size: -
V gene: TRBV19
CDR3 protein: CASKSVSSGANVLTF
CDR3 DNA: TGTGCCAGTAAAAGCGTGAGCTCTGGGGCCAACGTCCTGACTTTC

J gene: TRBJ1-1
D gene: -
clone size: -
V gene: TRBV18
CDR3 protein: CASSLGGKNTEAFF
CDR3 DNA: TGTGCCAGCTCACTCGGGGGAAAGAACACTGAAGCTTTCTTT

J gene: TRBJ2-5
D gene: -
clone size: -
V gene: TRBV5-1
CDR3 protein: CASSLEAATQETQYF
CDR3 DNA: TGCGCCAGCAGCTTGGAGGCGGCTACACAAGAGACCCAGTACTTC

J gene: TRBJ2-7
D gene: TRBD1
clone size: -
V gene: TRBV7-2
CDR3 protein: CASSLPDRTRGHEQYF
CDR3 DNA: TGTGCCAGCAGCTTACCGGACAGGACGAGGGGCCACGAGCAGTACTTC

J gene: TRBJ1-2
D gene: -
clone size: -
V gene: TRBV5-1
CDR3 protein: CASSLMPLTNGYTF
CDR3 DNA: TGCGCCAGCAGCTTGATGCCTTTAACGAATGGCTACACCTTC

J gene: TRBJ2-1
D gene: -
clone size: -
V gene: TRBV7-6
CDR3 protein: CASSLVRAGGRMNEQFF
CDR3 DNA: TGTGCCAGCAGCTTAGTGAGAGCTGGGGGGAGAATGAATGAGCAGTTCTTC

J gene: TRBJ1-2
D gene: -
clone size: once
V gene: TRBV19
CDR3 protein: CASSISAGLFTF
CDR3 DNA: TGTGCCAGTAGTATCTCGGCAGGGCTATTCACCTTC

J gene: TRBJ2-2
D gene: TRBD2
clone size: -
V gene: TRBV18
CDR3 protein: CASRGSLGSNTGELFF
CDR3 DNA: TGTGCCAGCCGCGGGAGTTTAGGCTCGAACACCGGGGAGCTGTTTTTT

J gene: TRBJ2-1
D gene: -
clone size: -
V gene: TRBV5-1
CDR3 protein: CASSSDSYNEQFF
CDR3 DNA: TGCGCCAGCAGCTCGGACTCTTACAATGAGCAGTTCTTC